This T cell receptor (beta chain) comes out of a study of T cell clonality in common variable immunodeficiency. V shed 5 bases, J shed 3 bases, and the junction held 4 bases outside the gene matches. Germline CDR1 is SEHNR and CDR2 is FQNEAQ (reference sequence). The CDR3 has 14 residues. Study findings and constraints: CVID subjects had higher TCRbeta clonality than healthy controls, most marked in about a third. Shared TCRbeta clones were fewer between CVID subjects than controls.

CVID and control samples used equivalent genomic DNA input. TCRdb keeps only in-frame clones here, not all; method: immunoSEQ multiplex PCR. In total the sample includes 45,000 to 55,000 clones, none of them seen once. At least ten counts were recorded for this clone. Its antigen is unknown. With the read ending 3 residues before the CDR3 end, the germline J gene is used to fill in that end. Sequencing input: peripheral blood mononuclear cells. This receptor was taken from a person aged 18 to 70 in good health. This chain connects TRBV7-9 to TRBJ1-5, with 7 bases identical to TRBD1. The CDR3 protein is CASSKGGFNQPQHF. The sequenced part of the CDR3 DNA is TGTGCCAGCAGCAAAGGGGGCTTCAATCAGCCC.